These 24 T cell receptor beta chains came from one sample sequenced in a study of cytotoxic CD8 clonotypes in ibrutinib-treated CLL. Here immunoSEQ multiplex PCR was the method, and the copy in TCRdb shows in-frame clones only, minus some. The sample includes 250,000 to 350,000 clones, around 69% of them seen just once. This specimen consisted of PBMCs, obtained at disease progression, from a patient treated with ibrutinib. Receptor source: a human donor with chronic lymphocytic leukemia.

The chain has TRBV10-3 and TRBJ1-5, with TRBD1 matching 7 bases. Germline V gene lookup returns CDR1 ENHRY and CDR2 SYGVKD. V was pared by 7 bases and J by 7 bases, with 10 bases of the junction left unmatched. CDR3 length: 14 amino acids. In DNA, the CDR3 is TGTGCCATCAACTTAACAGGGGTAAGCCAGCCCCAGCATTTT. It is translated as CAINLTGVSQPQHF.

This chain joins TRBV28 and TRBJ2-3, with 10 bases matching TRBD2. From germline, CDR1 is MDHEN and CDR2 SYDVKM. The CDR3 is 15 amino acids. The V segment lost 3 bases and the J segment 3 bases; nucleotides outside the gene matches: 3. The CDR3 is CASSFPGLATDTQYF. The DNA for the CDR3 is TGTGCCAGCAGTTTCCCGGGACTAGCGACAGATACGCAGTATTTT.

The CDR3 here is CASSPGGTSREQYF. The CDR3 DNA follows: TGTGCCAGCAGCCCTGGCGGGACCTCCCGCGAGCAGTACTTC. The chain employs TRBV11-3 and TRBJ2-7; a possible D gene is TRBD2 (6 bases). The CDR3 consists of 14 residues. Trimming cost V 5 bases and J 6 bases, with 17 bases left between them. The V gene's germline CDR1 is SGHNT and CDR2 YENEEA.

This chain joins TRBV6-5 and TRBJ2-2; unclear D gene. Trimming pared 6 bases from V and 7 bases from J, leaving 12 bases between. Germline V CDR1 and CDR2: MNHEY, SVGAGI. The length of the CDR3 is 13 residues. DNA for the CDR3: TGTGCCAGCAGGAGATCACACGACGGGGAGCTGTTTTTT. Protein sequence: CASRRSHDGELFF.

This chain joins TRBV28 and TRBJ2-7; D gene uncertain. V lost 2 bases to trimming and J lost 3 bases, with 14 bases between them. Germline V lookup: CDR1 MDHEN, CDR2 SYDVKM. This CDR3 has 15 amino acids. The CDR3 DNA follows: TGTGCCAGCAGTTTACGGACCCGTCCGAGCTACGAGCAGTACTTC. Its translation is CASSLRTRPSYEQYF.

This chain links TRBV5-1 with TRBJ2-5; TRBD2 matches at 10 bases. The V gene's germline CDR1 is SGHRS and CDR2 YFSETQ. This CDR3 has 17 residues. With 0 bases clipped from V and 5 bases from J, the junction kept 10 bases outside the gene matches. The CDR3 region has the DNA TGCGCCAGCAGCTTGGTCCCGCTAGCGGGGGTTGGTGAGACCCAGTACTTC. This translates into CASSLVPLAGVGETQYF. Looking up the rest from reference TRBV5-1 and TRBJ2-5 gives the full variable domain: KAGVTQTPRYLIKTRGQQVTLSCSPISGHRSVSWYQQTPGQGLQFLFEYFSETQRNKGNFPGRFSGRQFSNSRSEMNVSTLELGDSALYLCASSLVPLAGVGETQYFGPGTRLLVL.

This CDR3 is CASSRYRVEGEQYF. In DNA, the CDR3 is TGTGCCAGCAGCCGATACAGGGTGGAAGGCGAGCAGTACTTC. V is TRBV7-6 and J is TRBJ2-7; possibly TRBD1 for D (6 bases). V was clipped by 5 bases and J by 6 bases, with 17 bases between them. The CDR3 runs to 14 residues. CDR1 is SGHVS, CDR2 FNYEAQ, per germline.

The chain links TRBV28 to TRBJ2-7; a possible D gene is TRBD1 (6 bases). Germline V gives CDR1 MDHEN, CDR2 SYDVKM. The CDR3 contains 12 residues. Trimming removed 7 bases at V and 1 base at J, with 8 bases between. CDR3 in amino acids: CASNRASYEQYF. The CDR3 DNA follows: TGTGCCAGCAACAGGGCGTCCTACGAGCAGTACTTC.

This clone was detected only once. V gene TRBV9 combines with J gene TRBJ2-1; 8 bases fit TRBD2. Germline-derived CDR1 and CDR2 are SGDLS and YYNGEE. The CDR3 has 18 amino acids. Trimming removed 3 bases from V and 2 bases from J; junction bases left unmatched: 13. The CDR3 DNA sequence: TGTGCCAGCAGCGGCAGTGGGGCACTAGCGGTGGCCTACAATGAGCAGTTCTTC. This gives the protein CASSGSGALAVAYNEQFF.

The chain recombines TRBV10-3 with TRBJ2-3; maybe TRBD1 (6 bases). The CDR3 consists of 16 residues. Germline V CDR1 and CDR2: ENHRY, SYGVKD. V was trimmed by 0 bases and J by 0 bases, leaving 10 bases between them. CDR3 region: CAISESGTTSTDTQYF. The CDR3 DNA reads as TGTGCCATCAGTGAGTCCGGGACAACTAGCACAGATACGCAGTATTTT.

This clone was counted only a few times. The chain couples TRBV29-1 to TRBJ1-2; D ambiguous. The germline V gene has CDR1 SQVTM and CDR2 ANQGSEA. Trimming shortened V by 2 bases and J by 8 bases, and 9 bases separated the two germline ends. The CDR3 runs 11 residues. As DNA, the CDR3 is TGCAGCGTTGAAACGGTCTGGGGCTACACCTTC. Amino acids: CSVETVWGYTF.

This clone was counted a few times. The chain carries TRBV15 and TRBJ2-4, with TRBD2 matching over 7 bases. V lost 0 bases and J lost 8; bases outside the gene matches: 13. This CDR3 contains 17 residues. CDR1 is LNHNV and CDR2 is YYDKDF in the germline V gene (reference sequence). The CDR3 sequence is CATSRDAPRGGSYIQYF. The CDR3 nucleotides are TGTGCCACCAGCAGAGATGCGCCCCGGGGAGGGAGCTACATTCAGTACTTC.

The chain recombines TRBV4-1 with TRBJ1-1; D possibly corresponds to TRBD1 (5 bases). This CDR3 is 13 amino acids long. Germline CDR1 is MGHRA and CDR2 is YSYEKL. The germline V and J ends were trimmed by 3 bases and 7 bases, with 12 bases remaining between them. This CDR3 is CASSQAFGGEAFF. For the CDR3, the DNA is TGCGCCAGCAGCCAGGCGTTCGGGGGTGAAGCTTTCTTT.

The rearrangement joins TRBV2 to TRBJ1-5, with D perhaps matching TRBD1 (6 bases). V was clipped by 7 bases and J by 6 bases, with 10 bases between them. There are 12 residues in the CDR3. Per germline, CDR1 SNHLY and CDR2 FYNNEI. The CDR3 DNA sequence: TGTGCCAGCACAACAGGGATTCAGCCCCAGCATTTT. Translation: CASTTGIQPQHF.

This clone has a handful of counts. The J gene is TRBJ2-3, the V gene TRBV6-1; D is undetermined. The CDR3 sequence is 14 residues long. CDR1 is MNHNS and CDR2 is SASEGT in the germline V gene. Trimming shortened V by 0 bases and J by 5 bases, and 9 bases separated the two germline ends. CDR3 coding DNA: TGTGCCAGCAGTGAAGCCTGGGGTAGAGATACGCAGTATTTT. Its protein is CASSEAWGRDTQYF.

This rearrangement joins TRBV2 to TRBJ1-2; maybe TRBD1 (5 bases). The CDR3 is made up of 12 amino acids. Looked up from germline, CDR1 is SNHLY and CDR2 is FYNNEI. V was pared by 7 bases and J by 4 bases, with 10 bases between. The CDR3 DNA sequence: TGTGCCAGCACCAGGGCCAGCTATGGCTACACCTTC. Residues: CASTRASYGYTF.

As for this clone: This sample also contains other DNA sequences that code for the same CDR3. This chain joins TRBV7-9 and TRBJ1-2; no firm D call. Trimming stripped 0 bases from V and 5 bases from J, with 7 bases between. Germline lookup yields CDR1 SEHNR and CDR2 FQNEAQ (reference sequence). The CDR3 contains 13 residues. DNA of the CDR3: TGTGCCAGCAGCTTAGCAGGGAGTTATGGCTACACCTTC. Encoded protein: CASSLAGSYGYTF.

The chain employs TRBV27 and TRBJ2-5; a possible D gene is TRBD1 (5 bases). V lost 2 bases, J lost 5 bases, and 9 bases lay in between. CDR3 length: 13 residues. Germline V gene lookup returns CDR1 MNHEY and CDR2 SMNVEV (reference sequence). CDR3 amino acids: CASSLGAGETQYF. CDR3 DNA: TGTGCCAGCAGTTTAGGGGCAGGGGAGACCCAGTACTTC.

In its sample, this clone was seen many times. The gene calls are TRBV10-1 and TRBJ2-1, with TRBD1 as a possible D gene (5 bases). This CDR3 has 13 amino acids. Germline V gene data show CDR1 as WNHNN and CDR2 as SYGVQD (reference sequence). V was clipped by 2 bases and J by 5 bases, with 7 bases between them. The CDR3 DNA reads TGCGCCAGCAGTGAGGGGGCCCACAATGAGCAGTTCTTC. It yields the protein CASSEGAHNEQFF.

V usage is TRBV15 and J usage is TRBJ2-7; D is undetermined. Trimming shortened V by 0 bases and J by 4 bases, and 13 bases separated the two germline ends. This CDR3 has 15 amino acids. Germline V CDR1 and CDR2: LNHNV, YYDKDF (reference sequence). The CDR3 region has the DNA TGTGCCACCAGCAGAGATTGGTTCGGAATGTACGAGCAGTACTTC. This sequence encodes CATSRDWFGMYEQYF. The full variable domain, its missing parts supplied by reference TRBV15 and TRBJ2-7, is DAMVIQNPRYQVTQFGKPVTLSCSQTLNHNVMYWYQQKSSQAPKLLFHYYDKDFNNEADTPDNFQSRRPNTSFCFLDIRSPGLGDTAMYLCATSRDWFGMYEQYFGPGTRLTVT.

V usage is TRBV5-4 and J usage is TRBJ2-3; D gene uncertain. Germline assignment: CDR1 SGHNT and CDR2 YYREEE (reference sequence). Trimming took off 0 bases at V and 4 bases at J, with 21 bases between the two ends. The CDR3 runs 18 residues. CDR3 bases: TGTGCCAGCAGCTTGGCGTTTAGGGTTCTGGATACTGCAGATACGCAGTATTTT. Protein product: CASSLAFRVLDTADTQYF.

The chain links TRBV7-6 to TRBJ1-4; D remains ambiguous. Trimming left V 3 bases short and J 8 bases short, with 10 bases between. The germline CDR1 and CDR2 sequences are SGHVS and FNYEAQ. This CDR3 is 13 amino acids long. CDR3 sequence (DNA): TGTGCCAGCAGCTTTGACCTCCAGGAAAAACTGTTTTTT. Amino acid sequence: CASSFDLQEKLFF. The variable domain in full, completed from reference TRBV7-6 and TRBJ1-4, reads GAGVSQSPRYKVTKRGQDVALRCDPISGHVSLYWYRQALGQGPEFLTYFNYEAQQDKSGLPNDRFSAERPEGSISTLTIQRTEQRDSAMYRCASSFDLQEKLFFGSGTQLSVL.

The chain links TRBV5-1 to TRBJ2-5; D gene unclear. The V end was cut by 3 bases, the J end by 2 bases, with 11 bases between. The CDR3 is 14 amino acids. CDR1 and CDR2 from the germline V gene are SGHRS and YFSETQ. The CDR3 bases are TGCGCCAGCAGCTACCGGACCCAACAAGAGACCCAGTACTTC. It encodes CASSYRTQQETQYF. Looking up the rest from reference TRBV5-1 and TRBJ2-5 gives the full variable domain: KAGVTQTPRYLIKTRGQQVTLSCSPISGHRSVSWYQQTPGQGLQFLFEYFSETQRNKGNFPGRFSGRQFSNSRSEMNVSTLELGDSALYLCASSYRTQQETQYFGPGTRLLVL.

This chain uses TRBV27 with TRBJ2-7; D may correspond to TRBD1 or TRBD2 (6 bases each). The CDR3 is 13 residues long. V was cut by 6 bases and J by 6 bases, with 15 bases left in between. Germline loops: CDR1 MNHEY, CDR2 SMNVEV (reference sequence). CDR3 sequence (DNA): TGTGCCAGCAGGGACGGGGGCCAAATCGAGCAGTACTTC. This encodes CASRDGGQIEQYF.